This T cell receptor (beta chain) was identified during a study of blood T cell repertoires in COVID-19. At the level of the study: Researchers got acute and convalescent COVID-19 samples from the United States, Italy and Spain. PBMCs, B-cell-depleted T cells, or T cells provided the cDNA or gDNA that made up the material.

The junction had 6 bases not matched to a gene; V was cut back by 7 bases and J by 1 base. The V gene's germline CDR1 is SQVTM and CDR2 ANQGSEA. The CDR3 consists of 14 residues. In the source study's methods: The assay estimated nucleated cells by amplifying reference gene primers. Method: immunoSEQ multiplex PCR; TCRdb's copy keeps in-frame clones and lacks some. The V and J calls and clone size were taken over from that table, and D and trimming were inferred from the DNA. The sample comprises approximately 120,000 clones, about 75% of which are singletons, and 20% rests with the top ten. This receptor was identified in an elderly man with acute or convalescent COVID-19. What was sequenced was peripheral blood. The chain employs TRBV29-1 and TRBJ2-2; 7 bases map to TRBD1. As DNA, the CDR3 is TGCAGCGCTAAACGGACAGGGAACACCGGGGAGCTGTTTTTT. This codes for CSAKRTGNTGELFF.